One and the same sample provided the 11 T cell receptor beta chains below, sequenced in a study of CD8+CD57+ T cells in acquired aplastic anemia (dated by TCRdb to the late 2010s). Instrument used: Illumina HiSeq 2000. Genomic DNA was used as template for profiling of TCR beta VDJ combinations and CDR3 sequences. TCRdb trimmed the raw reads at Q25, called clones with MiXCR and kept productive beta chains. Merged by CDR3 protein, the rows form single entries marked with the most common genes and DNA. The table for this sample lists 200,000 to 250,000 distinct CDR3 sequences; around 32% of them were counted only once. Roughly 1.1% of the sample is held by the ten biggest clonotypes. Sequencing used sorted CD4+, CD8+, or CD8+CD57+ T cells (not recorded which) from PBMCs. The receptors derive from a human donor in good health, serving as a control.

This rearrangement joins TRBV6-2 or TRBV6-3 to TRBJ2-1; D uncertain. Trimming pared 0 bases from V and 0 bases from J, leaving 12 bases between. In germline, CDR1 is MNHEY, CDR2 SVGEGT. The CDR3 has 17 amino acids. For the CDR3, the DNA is TGTGCCAGCAGTTACTCGATCCGGCATAGCTCCTACAATGAGCAGTTCTTC. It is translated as CASSYSIRHSSYNEQFF.

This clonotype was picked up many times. The CDR3 coding sequence is TGCAGTGCCCAAGGCTCTTTCACCGGGGAGCTGTTTTTT. Encoded protein: CSAQGSFTGELFF. The chain has TRBV20-1 and TRBJ2-2; D gene unclear. The V end was cut by 6 bases, the J end by 4 bases, with 12 bases between. Per the germline V gene, CDR1 is DFQATT and CDR2 is SNEGSKA (reference sequence). The CDR3 length is 13 residues.

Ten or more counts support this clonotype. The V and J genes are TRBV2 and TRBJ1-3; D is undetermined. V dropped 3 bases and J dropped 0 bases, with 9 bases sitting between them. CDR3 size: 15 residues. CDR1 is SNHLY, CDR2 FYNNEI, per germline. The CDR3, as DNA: TGTGCCAGCAGTGACGCAGGATTCTCTGGAAACACCATATATTTT. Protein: CASSDAGFSGNTIYF.

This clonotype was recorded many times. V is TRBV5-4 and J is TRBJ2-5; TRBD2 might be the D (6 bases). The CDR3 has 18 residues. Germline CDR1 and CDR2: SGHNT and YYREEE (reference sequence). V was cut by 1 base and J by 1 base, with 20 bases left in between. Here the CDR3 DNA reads TGTGCCAGCAGCTTGCGGGACTTTATGACATTCTCCCAAGAGACCCAGTACTTC. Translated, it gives CASSLRDFMTFSQETQYF.

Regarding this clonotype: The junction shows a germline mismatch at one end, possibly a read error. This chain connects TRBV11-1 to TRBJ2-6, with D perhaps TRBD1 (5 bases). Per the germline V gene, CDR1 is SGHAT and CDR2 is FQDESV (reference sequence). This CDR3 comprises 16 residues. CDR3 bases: TGTGCCAGCCGCTTACGGTTCCGCTCTGGGGCCAACGTCCCGACTTTC. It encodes CASRLRFRSGANVPTF.

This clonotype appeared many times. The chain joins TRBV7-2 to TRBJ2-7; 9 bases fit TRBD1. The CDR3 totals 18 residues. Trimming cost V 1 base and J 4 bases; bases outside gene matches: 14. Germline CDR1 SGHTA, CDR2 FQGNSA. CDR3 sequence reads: CASSLGYYTGTGSYEQYF. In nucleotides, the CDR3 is TGTGCCAGCAGCTTAGGGTACTATACCGGGACAGGGTCATACGAGCAGTACTTC.

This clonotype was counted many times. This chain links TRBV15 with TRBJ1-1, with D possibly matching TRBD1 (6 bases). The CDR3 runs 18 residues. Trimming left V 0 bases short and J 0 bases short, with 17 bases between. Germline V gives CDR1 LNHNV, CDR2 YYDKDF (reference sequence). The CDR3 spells CATSRDQDWTAMNTEAFF. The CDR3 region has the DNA TGTGCCACCAGCAGAGATCAAGATTGGACAGCAATGAACACTGAAGCTTTCTTT.

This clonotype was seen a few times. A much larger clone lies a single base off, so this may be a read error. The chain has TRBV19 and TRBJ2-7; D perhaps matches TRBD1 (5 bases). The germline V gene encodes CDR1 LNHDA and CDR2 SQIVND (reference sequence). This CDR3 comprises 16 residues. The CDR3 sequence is CASSIDRRQYTYEQHF. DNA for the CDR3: TGTGCCAGTAGTATAGATCGGCGACAGTACACCTACGAGCAGCACTTC.

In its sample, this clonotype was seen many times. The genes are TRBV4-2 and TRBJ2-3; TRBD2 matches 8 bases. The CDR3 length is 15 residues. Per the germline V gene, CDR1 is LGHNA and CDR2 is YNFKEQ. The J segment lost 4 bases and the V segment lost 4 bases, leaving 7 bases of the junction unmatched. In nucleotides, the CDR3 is TGTGCCAGCAGCCCGGGACTAGATCGCGCAGATACGCAGTATTTT. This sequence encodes CASSPGLDRADTQYF.

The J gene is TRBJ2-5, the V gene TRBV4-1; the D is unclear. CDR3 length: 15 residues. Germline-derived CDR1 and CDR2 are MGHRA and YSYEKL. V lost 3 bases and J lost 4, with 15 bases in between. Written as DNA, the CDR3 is TGCGCCAGCAGCCAGAACAGAAATTCGGGAGAGACCCAGTACTTC. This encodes CASSQNRNSGETQYF.

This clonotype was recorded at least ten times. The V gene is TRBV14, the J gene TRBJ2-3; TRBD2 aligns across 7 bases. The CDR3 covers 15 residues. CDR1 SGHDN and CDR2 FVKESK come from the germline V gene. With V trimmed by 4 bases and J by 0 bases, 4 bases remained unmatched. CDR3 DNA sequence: TGTGCCAGCAGCCCAGGGAGGGCTAGCACAGATACGCAGTATTTT. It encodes CASSPGRASTDTQYF.